This T cell receptor beta chain was captured by sequencing in a study of blood T cell repertoires in COVID-19 (dated by TCRdb to about 2020). Regarding the study in general: Samples from collaborators originated in the United States, Italy and Spain and spanned both the acute and convalescent phases of COVID-19. The prospective study material was composed of cDNA or gDNA derived from T cells, B-cell-depleted T cells, or PBMCs. Deeply sampled blood TCRbeta repertoires from subjects exposed to, actively infected with, or recovered from COVID-19 were included in the dataset. The repertoires were released in a freely available public database intended as a resource for research on the immune response to SARS-CoV-2. Samples came from the ongoing ImmuneRACE study (first 160 participants) plus 1,254 subjects from 6 global collaborators. Nearly every sample came with metadata listing a de-identified subject ID, COVID-19 status, age in years and sex. Where available, HLA class I and class II types were obtained from metadata supplied by the sample provider rather than from assay-based typing.

The germline V gene yields MNHNS for CDR1 and SASEGT for CDR2. V gives up 2 bases and J gives up 5 bases, and the segment between their germline ends measures 6 bases. From cysteine to phenylalanine, the CDR3 is 13 amino acids long. Here the CDR3 DNA is all that survives: 39 bases in frame from base 1. TCRbeta CDR3 regions were amplified from genomic DNA by means of the immunoSEQ Assay, a bias-controlled multiplex PCR. The study's own analysis went as follows. Within the assay, amplification of reference gene primers was used to estimate how many nucleated cells each sample contained. To quantify the absolute abundance of each unique TCRbeta CDR3 rearrangement, sequence reads were collapsed and filtered. For each sample, productive Simpson clonality was calculated as the square root of Simpson's diversity index across productive rearrangements. The table was pulled from immuneACCESS by TCRdb, which kept in-frame rearrangements only. Such tables lose some clones; where checked, under half of the loss comes from unresolved V genes, and the rest has no known cause. V and J calls and clone size follow that table, whereas D and trimming were derived from the DNA. Present in this sample are about 180,000 clones, 75% to 90% of which were seen just once. The biggest ten clones account for 9.5% to 12% of the sample.

Summary of the overall study and its limitations: The quantity of clinical and demographic metadata differed by source and by participant and was supplied without curation.

Turning to this clone: The antigen it binds to is not known. Base qualities are not at hand, and no much larger clone is one base apart.

Collaborating institutions collected whole blood in K2EDTA tubes following their own protocols. Collaborator samples were shipped for TCRbeta analysis as frozen whole blood, isolated PBMCs, or DNA extracted from either sample type. This sequence originates from a human donor with active or convalescent COVID-19. The donor label of this sample is uncertain. Sequencing used peripheral blood. The sequence links TRBV6-1 to TRBJ1-4; confidence is insufficient to name the D gene. Here is the DNA: TGTGCCAGCAGTGAACTTAGAAATGAAAAACTGTTTTTT. Its protein reads: CASSELRNEKLFF.